This entry concerns a single T cell receptor (beta chain). Its specificity is not known. This sample was taken from a study of cytomegalovirus exposure and HLA in healthy donors. In the PCR, 60 Vbeta and 13 Jbeta primers were used. Repertoires were generated with immunoSEQ multiplex PCR, while TCRdb's copy carries only in-frame clones and drops some. The sample has 85,000 to 100,000 clones, over 65% seen once. General observations from the study: A later analysis by the authors found several of the most significant clusters apparently linked to common viral pathogens. Being productive about 87% or about 30% of the time was typical of most TCR beta V segments in an earlier analysis.

The germline gives CDR1 SGHRS, CDR2 YFSETQ. The trim removed 3 bases at V and 3 bases at J, leaving 6 bases unmatched. There are 15 residues in the CDR3. The genes are TRBV5-1 and TRBJ2-7, with 10 bases identical to TRBD1. This TCR came from a man aged 40-50 years in good health and CMV-seronegative. Sequencing was done on a sample of PBMCs. The CDR3 bases are TGCGCCAGCAGCTCGGGTGGGACAGGGGACTACGAGCAGTACTTC. This codes for CASSSGGTGDYEQYF. Filled out from reference TRBV5-1 and TRBJ2-7, the complete variable domain reads KAGVTQTPRYLIKTRGQQVTLSCSPISGHRSVSWYQQTPGQGLQFLFEYFSETQRNKGNFPGRFSGRQFSNSRSEMNVSTLELGDSALYLCASSSGGTGDYEQYFGPGTRLTVT.